This is a list of T cell receptor beta chains from one sample in a study of cytomegalovirus exposure and HLA in healthy donors. Sequencing used immunoSEQ multiplex PCR; TCRdb keeps in-frame clones, though not all of them. The sample has 150,000 to 200,000 clones, about four fifths seen once. Material for sequencing was PBMCs. These receptors originate from a young man in good health and CMV-seronegative. Each CDR3 is given with its conserved first and last residue. A D gene is named only where the DNA matches it firmly. Expanded clones are given a class, and other clones once, few, many or no size at all.

D gene,V gene,J gene,clone size,CDR3 protein,CDR3 DNA
NA,TRBV4-3,TRBJ2-5,once,CASSHLTDSRWAQYF,TGCGCCAGCAGCCACCTTACCGACTCCCGCTGGGCCCAGTACTTC
TRBD1,TRBV27,TRBJ1-1,NA,CASRNPRTGFGAFF,TGTGCCAGCAGAAATCCTCGGACAGGGTTCGGGGCTTTCTTT
NA,TRBV28,TRBJ1-2,NA,CASSPRQEAYYGYTF,TGTGCCAGCAGTCCAAGACAGGAGGCGTACTATGGCTACACCTTC
NA,TRBV20-1,TRBJ2-5,NA,CSAVLQETQYF,TGCAGTGCCGTCCTCCAAGAGACCCAGTACTTC
TRBD1,TRBV6-5,TRBJ2-3,NA,CASSDGQGADTQYF,TGTGCCAGCAGTGATGGACAGGGGGCAGATACGCAGTATTTT
TRBD2,TRBV5-5,TRBJ2-1,NA,CASSLTSGRLSSYNEQFF,TGTGCCAGCAGCTTGACTAGCGGGAGACTAAGCTCCTACAATGAGCAGTTCTTC
TRBD2,TRBV4-3,TRBJ2-1,NA,CASSFGTSGSRDEQFF,TGCGCCAGCAGCTTCGGGACTAGCGGGAGTAGGGATGAGCAGTTCTTC
TRBD2,TRBV7-2,TRBJ2-7,once,CASSLVSGGPYEQYF,TGTGCCAGCAGCTTAGTTAGCGGGGGCCCCTACGAGCAGTACTTC
NA,TRBV11-2,TRBJ1-3,NA,CASSLQVQGNTIYF,TGTGCCAGCAGCTTGCAGGTTCAAGGAAACACCATATATTTT
TRBD1,TRBV11-3,TRBJ1-5,once,CASRQPRDRGPGGSQHF,TGTGCCAGCAGGCAACCACGGGACAGGGGCCCCGGCGGGTCCCAGCATTTT
TRBD2,TRBV29-1,TRBJ2-1,NA,CSVEDLSLAGREQFF,TGCAGCGTTGAAGATCTGTCTCTAGCGGGACGTGAGCAGTTCTTC
NA,TRBV15,TRBJ1-1,NA,CATSRDPPRVDTEAFF,TGTGCCACCAGCAGAGATCCGCCCAGGGTGGACACTGAAGCTTTCTTT
TRBD2,TRBV5-6,TRBJ2-1,NA,CASSYGLAGGRGNEQFF,TGTGCCAGCAGCTACGGACTAGCGGGTGGAAGGGGCAATGAGCAGTTCTTC
TRBD2,TRBV7-9,TRBJ2-1,NA,CASSSLRLAGGLFNEQFF,TGTGCCAGCAGCTCTTTGAGGCTAGCGGGAGGCCTTTTCAATGAGCAGTTCTTC
NA,TRBV7-2,TRBJ1-2,NA,CASSPGTSYGYTF,TGTGCCAGCAGCCCCGGGACTTCCTATGGCTACACCTTC
NA,TRBV5-6,TRBJ1-1,NA,CASSHPDSTEAFF,TGTGCCAGCAGCCATCCGGACAGCACTGAAGCTTTCTTT
NA,TRBV4-3,TRBJ2-1,NA,CASSQDLVRFYNEQFF,TGCGCCAGCAGCCAAGATCTAGTCCGTTTCTACAATGAGCAGTTCTTC
NA,TRBV7-2,TRBJ2-7,NA,CASSLEVGSSYEQYF,TGTGCCAGCAGCTTAGAGGTGGGGAGCTCCTACGAGCAGTACTTC
NA,TRBV5-6,TRBJ2-1,NA,CASSQAAYRDPNEQFF,TGTGCCAGCAGCCAAGCAGCATACAGGGACCCCAATGAGCAGTTCTTC
TRBD2,TRBV7-9,TRBJ2-4,NA,CASSLEGLAGEKYF,TGTGCCAGCAGCTTAGAAGGACTAGCGGGAGAGAAGTACTTC
TRBD1,TRBV6-5,TRBJ2-1,NA,CASSYGQGAISEQFF,TGTGCCAGCAGTTACGGGCAGGGGGCTATTAGTGAGCAGTTCTTC
TRBD1,TRBV7-6,TRBJ2-3,NA,CASSPGTGGTDTQYF,TGTGCCAGCAGCCCGGGGACAGGGGGCACAGATACGCAGTATTTT
TRBD2,TRBV7-2,TRBJ2-3,NA,CASSLGAGGRTDTQYF,TGTGCCAGCAGCTTAGGGGCGGGGGGCCGCACAGATACGCAGTATTTT
NA,TRBV28,TRBJ2-4,NA,CASSLVRQNIQYF,TGTGCCAGCAGTTTGGTCAGGCAAAACATTCAGTACTTC
NA,TRBV18,TRBJ2-5,NA,CASSPMAGRETQYF,TGTGCCAGCTCACCCATGGCAGGTCGGGAGACCCAGTACTTC
NA,TRBV23-1,TRBJ1-5,NA,CASSQSWWPRVQPQHF,TGCGCCAGCAGTCAATCCTGGTGGCCCCGTGTACAGCCCCAGCATTTT